What follows are 10 T cell receptor beta chains derived from one specimen sequenced in a study of cytomegalovirus exposure and HLA in healthy donors. 60 Vbeta and 13 Jbeta primers were used in PCR. Only in-frame clones appear in the TCRdb table, and some are missing; sequencing was by immunoSEQ multiplex PCR. In the table there are over 65,000 clones, around 85% of which are singletons. Sequencing input: PBMCs. These receptors all stem from a human donor in good health.

The V and J genes are TRBV7-6 and TRBJ1-4; a possible D gene is TRBD1 (5 bases). Trimming took off 5 bases at V and 7 bases at J, with 20 bases between the two ends. Germline V CDR1 and CDR2: SGHVS, FNYEAQ. The CDR3 spans 16 residues. The CDR3 DNA follows: TGTGCCAGCAGCCTCCTAGGAGGGGAAGTATTTGAAAAACTGTTTTTT. It codes for CASSLLGGEVFEKLFF.

This clone was seen only a few times. The V gene is TRBV5-4, the J gene TRBJ2-7; no clear D. This CDR3 is built from 12 residues. Germline loops: CDR1 SGHNT, CDR2 YYREEE (reference sequence). Deletions cut 1 base from V and 1 base from J, with 3 bases between. The CDR3 nucleotides read TGTGCCAGCAGCTTGCAATCCTACGAGCAGTACTTC. Its protein product is CASSLQSYEQYF.

V gene TRBV7-9 combines with J gene TRBJ1-3, with D possibly matching TRBD1 (5 bases). The CDR3 extends over 15 amino acids. V lost 5 bases, J lost 0 bases, and 11 bases lay in between. Germline V gives CDR1 SEHNR, CDR2 FQNEAQ (reference sequence). The CDR3: CASSPTAYSGNTIYF. The CDR3 DNA sequence: TGTGCCAGCAGCCCGACAGCGTACTCTGGAAACACCATATATTTT.

The V gene is TRBV5-4, the J gene TRBJ1-2; 10 bases map to TRBD1. Germline V lookup: CDR1 SGHNT, CDR2 YYREEE (reference sequence). The CDR3 has 15 residues. Losses at the gene ends were 2 bases for V and 5 bases for J; bases not matched to a gene: 6. The CDR3 bases are TGTGCCAGCAGCTTCCGGGACAGGGGAAATTATGGCTACACCTTC. This encodes CASSFRDRGNYGYTF. Supplemented by reference TRBV5-4 and TRBJ1-2, the full variable domain reads ETGVTQSPTHLIKTRGQQVTLRCSSQSGHNTVSWYQQALGQGPQFIFQYYREEENGRGNFPPRFSGLQFPNYSSELNVNALELDDSALYLCASSFRDRGNYGYTFGSGTRLTVV.

As to this clone: Germline is not matched at one junction end, which may reflect a read error. This chain uses TRBV6-5 with TRBJ1-6; D is possibly TRBD1 (6 bases). CDR1 and CDR2 from the germline V gene are MNHEY and SVGAGI. This CDR3 is 13 amino acids long. CDR3 residues: CASSLDSVRPLNF. The CDR3 nucleotides are TGTGCCAGCAGTTTGGACAGCGTTCGACCCCTCAACTTT.

The chain employs TRBV7-2 and TRBJ1-3, with a possible D match to TRBD1 (6 bases). Trimming removed 5 bases at V and 1 base at J, with 21 bases between. The germline V gene has CDR1 SGHTA and CDR2 FQGNSA. This CDR3 contains 18 residues. The CDR3 region is CASSLTRGGPFSGNTIYF. Written as DNA, the CDR3 is TGTGCCAGCAGCCTAACGCGAGGGGGACCTTTTTCTGGAAACACCATATATTTT.

The chain employs TRBV7-2 and TRBJ2-4, with D possibly TRBD1 on 6 matching bases. Trimming shortened V by 4 bases and J by 1 base, and 11 bases separated the two germline ends. This CDR3 is built from 15 residues. Germline assignment: CDR1 SGHTA and CDR2 FQGNSA. The CDR3 bases are TGTGCCAGCAGCTCCTACCAGGGGGCCAAAAACATTCAGTACTTC. Translating gives CASSSYQGAKNIQYF.

The rearrangement joins TRBV4-2 to TRBJ2-3; tentative D call: TRBD1 (5 bases). The CDR3 consists of 16 residues. The germline V and J ends were trimmed by 4 bases and 3 bases, with 17 bases remaining between them. The germline gives CDR1 LGHNA, CDR2 YNFKEQ. This CDR3 is CASSLSQGVRTDTQYF. The CDR3 bases are TGTGCCAGCAGCCTGAGTCAGGGCGTCCGGACAGATACGCAGTATTTT.

This clone was seen once. The chain combines TRBV7-7 with TRBJ2-4; D is perhaps TRBD2 (6 bases). CDR1 is SSHAT, CDR2 FNYEAQ, per germline (reference sequence). V lost 6 bases and J lost 2, with 11 bases in between. The CDR3 has 14 residues. This chain's CDR3 is CASSFSGTKNIQYF. The DNA for the CDR3 is TGTGCCAGCAGTTTTAGCGGAACCAAAAACATTCAGTACTTC. Full variable domain (missing parts from reference TRBV7-7 and TRBJ2-4): GAGVSQSPRYKVTKRGQDVTLRCDPISSHATLYWYQQALGQGPEFLTYFNYEAQPDKSGLPSDRFSAERPEGSISTLTIQRTEQRDSAMYRCASSFSGTKNIQYFGAGTRLSVL.

The rearrangement joins TRBV2 to TRBJ2-5; 8 nucleotides agree with TRBD2. This CDR3 has 15 residues. In germline, CDR1 is SNHLY, CDR2 FYNNEI. V was clipped by 2 bases and J by 3 bases; unmatched bases: 5. The CDR3 sequence: CASSERSGGKETQYF. DNA of the CDR3: TGTGCCAGCAGTGAAAGGAGCGGGGGAAAAGAGACCCAGTACTTC.